Listed below are T cell receptor beta chains from one sample, sequenced in a study of blood T cell repertoires in COVID-19. This table comes from immunoSEQ multiplex PCR, and its TCRdb copy is limited to in-frame clones, with some not included. The table has about 350,000 clones, about 90% seen once. Input material: PBMCs or T cells enriched from blood (not recorded which). The receptors stem from a woman aged 25 to 39 who had recovered from COVID-19. Both conserved end residues are part of each CDR3. Each record gives: J gene, V gene, clone size, D gene, CDR3 DNA, CDR3 protein. A D gene is named only where the DNA matches it firmly. Size tells how often a clone was seen (once, few, many) or the class of an expanded clone, and some rows leave it out.

>TRBJ2-3|TRBV28|-|-
TGTGCCAGCAGTTTACTCTCACTCACAGATACGCAGTATTTT
CASSLLSLTDTQYF
>TRBJ1-3|TRBV28|-|TRBD1
TGTGCCAGCAGTATCGTCGGGACAGGGGCTGGAAACACCATATATTTT
CASSIVGTGAGNTIYF
>TRBJ1-1|TRBV18|-|TRBD1
TGTGCCAGCTCAGCCGACACAGGGGACACTGAAGCTTTCTTT
CASSADTGDTEAFF
>TRBJ1-2|TRBV19|-|TRBD1
TGTGCCAGTAGCAGACAGGGGGTTGTGGGTGGCTACACCTTC
CASSRQGVVGGYTF
>TRBJ1-1|TRBV7-9|few|-
TGTGCCAGCAGCTTAACTAGAGGGCGCATGAACACTGAAGCTTTCTTT
CASSLTRGRMNTEAFF
>TRBJ1-2|TRBV5-1|-|-
TGCGCCAGCAGCTTGGCGACAGCTACAGATGGCTACACCTTC
CASSLATATDGYTF
>TRBJ1-1|TRBV28|few|-
TGTGCCAGCAGTTTAGCGGGAGGGGTCACTGAAGCTTTCTTT
CASSLAGGVTEAFF
>TRBJ2-1|TRBV19|-|TRBD2
TGTGCCAGTAGTATGCCGTCGGGACTAGCGGGGGTCTACAATGAGCAGTTCTTC
CASSMPSGLAGVYNEQFF
>TRBJ2-5|TRBV5-4|-|-
TGTGCCAGCAGCTTGGGTCAGTACCAAGAGACCCAGTACTTC
CASSLGQYQETQYF
>TRBJ2-1|TRBV18|once|-
TGTGCCAGCTCCCCTCACAGGGATAATGAGCAGTTCTTC
CASSPHRDNEQFF
>TRBJ2-5|TRBV2|-|-
TGTGCCAGCAGTGATAGGGGCGAGACCCAGTACTTC
CASSDRGETQYF
>TRBJ2-1|TRBV5-4|once|TRBD2
TGTGCCAGCAGCCCCGGGCTAGCGGGGGGGCCCGATGAGCAGTTCTTC
CASSPGLAGGPDEQFF
>TRBJ2-3|TRBV5-1|-|TRBD2
TGCGCCAGCAGCGGGGAGGGACGGGTGATAGATACGCAGTATTTT
CASSGEGRVIDTQYF
>TRBJ2-5|TRBV28|-|TRBD1
TGTGCCAGCAGCCCCGACAGGGGGCGGGAGACCCAGTACTTC
CASSPDRGRETQYF
>TRBJ2-7|TRBV6-5|-|TRBD2
TGTGCCAGCAGTTACTCGGTGGCTAGCGGAAGCTACGAGCAGTACTTC
CASSYSVASGSYEQYF
>TRBJ1-3|TRBV28|few|-
TGTGCCAGCAGTCTCCTTGGGGGGAGGGGAAACACCATATATTTT
CASSLLGGRGNTIYF
>TRBJ2-2|TRBV6-5|-|-
TGTGCCAGCAGCACTCAGGGGTCCGGGGAGCTGTTTTTT
CASSTQGSGELFF
>TRBJ2-1|TRBV4-1|-|-
TGCGCCAGCAGCCAAGATCCGCGGAATGAGCAGTTCTTC
CASSQDPRNEQFF
>TRBJ2-3|TRBV7-2|-|TRBD2
TGTGCCAGCAGCTACATAGCGGGGCGGACGCAGTATTTT
CASSYIAGRTQYF
>TRBJ2-4|TRBV2|-|-
TGTGCCAGCAGTGACATAACAGGGAAAAACATTCAGTACTTC
CASSDITGKNIQYF
>TRBJ2-5|TRBV7-8|-|-
TGTGCCAGCAGCGAATCCGGACAGAGAGAGACCCAGTACTTC
CASSESGQRETQYF
>TRBJ2-3|TRBV6-5|once|-
TGTGCCAGCATGATAGGGGGAAGCACAGATACGCAGTATTTT
CASMIGGSTDTQYF
>TRBJ2-7|TRBV30|-|-
TGTGCCCTCCGGCTAGCCCACTACGAGCAGTACTTC
CALRLAHYEQYF
>TRBJ1-4|TRBV28|-|TRBD1
TGTGCCAGCAGTACCTACCGGGACAGATTTGCAACTAATGAAAAACTGTTTTTT
CASSTYRDRFATNEKLFF
>TRBJ2-1|TRBV12-5|medium-sized|TRBD1
TGTGCTAGTGGTCCTGAGGGACAGGCAACCTACAATGAGCAGTTCTTC
CASGPEGQATYNEQFF
>TRBJ2-1|TRBV7-8|once|-
TGTGCCAGCAGCTTAGCAATAGGCAGGTTCTACAATGAGCAGTTCTTC
CASSLAIGRFYNEQFF
>TRBJ1-3|TRBV28|many|TRBD1
TGTGCCAGCAGTCCCGCCGGGACAGGGTATGCTCCTGGAAACACCATATATTTT
CASSPAGTGYAPGNTIYF
>TRBJ1-5|TRBV4-2|few|TRBD1
TGTGCCAGCAGCCAAGATACGCAGGGGGCTCAGCCCCAGCATTTT
CASSQDTQGAQPQHF
>TRBJ2-2|TRBV18|-|TRBD1
TGTGCCAGCTCAAGGTTAACAGGGGACACCGGGGAGCTGTTTTTT
CASSRLTGDTGELFF
>TRBJ2-7|TRBV13|-|TRBD2
TGTGCCAGCAGCTCCGAACGGGGGGGCCTACACGAGCAGTACTTC
CASSSERGGLHEQYF
>TRBJ2-1|TRBV18|once|TRBD1
TGTGCCAGCTCAGCAACTCCGGGACAGACCTACAATGAGCAGTTCTTC
CASSATPGQTYNEQFF
>TRBJ2-7|TRBV6-2/TRBV6-3|-|-
TGTGCCAGCAGTGCCCGCAGGGGCTCCTACGAGCAGTACTTC
CASSARRGSYEQYF
>TRBJ2-5|TRBV19|-|-
TGTGCCAGTAGTAAGGGGAATCAAGAGACCCAGTACTTC
CASSKGNQETQYF
>TRBJ2-1|TRBV6-5|once|-
TGTGCCAGCAGTTACTCCCTCGGGTACAATGAGCAGTTCTTC
CASSYSLGYNEQFF
>TRBJ1-6|TRBV5-6|-|-
TGTGCCAGCAGCTCCCGACAGCCTAATTCACCCCTCCACTTT
CASSSRQPNSPLHF
>TRBJ1-5|TRBV28|once|TRBD1
TGTGCCAGCAGTCCTCTCCAGGGGGCGCGGGGCAATCAGCCCCAGCATTTT
CASSPLQGARGNQPQHF
>TRBJ2-5|TRBV9|-|TRBD1
TGTGCCAGCAGCGTCGCACCACAGGGGATCCAAGAGACCCAGTACTTC
CASSVAPQGIQETQYF
>TRBJ2-3|TRBV6-5|-|-
TGTGCCATAGCTTTGGTATCGGATACGCAGTATTTT
CAIALVSDTQYF
>TRBJ1-2|TRBV6-5|-|-
TGTGCCAGTTATCAGGGATCCACTGGCTACACCTTC
CASYQGSTGYTF
>TRBJ2-7|TRBV13|-|TRBD1
TGTGCCAGCAGCCCGAGGACAGGGCGAGAGCAGTACTTC
CASSPRTGREQYF
>TRBJ2-3|TRBV24-1|-|-
TGTGCCACCAGTGGCGGGGTAAGCACAGATACGCAGTATTTT
CATSGGVSTDTQYF
>TRBJ1-5|TRBV28|-|-
TGTGCCAGCAGTTTATGGACCCTACGGGGTAATCAGCCCCAGCATTTT
CASSLWTLRGNQPQHF
>TRBJ1-5|TRBV28|-|TRBD1
TGTGCCAGCAGTTTACCAGGGGGAAAGCCCCAGCATTTT
CASSLPGGKPQHF
>TRBJ1-1|TRBV6-5|-|TRBD1
TGTGCCAGCAGTTTCTTAGGACAGGGCGCCCCCGAAGCTTTCTTT
CASSFLGQGAPEAFF
>TRBJ2-1|TRBV28|-|TRBD2
TGTGCCAGTGGTGGATCAGCGGGGAGACCACTTCCCTACAATGAGCAGTTCTTC
CASGGSAGRPLPYNEQFF
>TRBJ1-5|TRBV5-1|-|-
TGCGCCAGCAGCCTAAAGGGGGATCAGCCCCAGCATTTT
CASSLKGDQPQHF
>TRBJ1-5|TRBV10-2|-|TRBD1
TGCGCCAGCAGTGAGTCGCGCAGGGGGCTTCAGCCCCAGCATTTT
CASSESRRGLQPQHF
>TRBJ1-1|TRBV4-1|once|-
TGCGCCAGCAGCCAACCCACAGCAAACACTGAAGCTTTCTTT
CASSQPTANTEAFF
>TRBJ2-1|TRBV24-1|-|-
TGTGCCACCAGTGATTTCGGGGGGCTCGGCTCCTACAATGAGCAGTTCTTC
CATSDFGGLGSYNEQFF
>TRBJ1-1|TRBV12-3/TRBV12-4|-|-
TGTGCCAGCAGACACTCGGGGGCTGAAGCTTTCTTT
CASRHSGAEAFF
>TRBJ1-2|TRBV7-9|-|TRBD1
TGTGCCAGCAGCTTGGCAGGGGGAGACTATGGCTACACCTTC
CASSLAGGDYGYTF
>TRBJ2-3|TRBV28|-|-
TGTGCCAGCAGACTAACACGATCTAGCACAGATACGCAGTATTTT
CASRLTRSSTDTQYF
>TRBJ1-2|TRBV14|-|TRBD1
TGTGCCAGCAGCCGGGACAGGGGGTTTCGCGGCTACACCTTC
CASSRDRGFRGYTF
>TRBJ1-4|TRBV2|-|-
TGTGCCAGCACCGAACAGGTTGGAGAAAAACTGTTTTTT
CASTEQVGEKLFF
>TRBJ2-3|TRBV29-1|-|-
TGCAGCGTTGCGGGGGGCCAGGCAGATACGCAGTATTTT
CSVAGGQADTQYF